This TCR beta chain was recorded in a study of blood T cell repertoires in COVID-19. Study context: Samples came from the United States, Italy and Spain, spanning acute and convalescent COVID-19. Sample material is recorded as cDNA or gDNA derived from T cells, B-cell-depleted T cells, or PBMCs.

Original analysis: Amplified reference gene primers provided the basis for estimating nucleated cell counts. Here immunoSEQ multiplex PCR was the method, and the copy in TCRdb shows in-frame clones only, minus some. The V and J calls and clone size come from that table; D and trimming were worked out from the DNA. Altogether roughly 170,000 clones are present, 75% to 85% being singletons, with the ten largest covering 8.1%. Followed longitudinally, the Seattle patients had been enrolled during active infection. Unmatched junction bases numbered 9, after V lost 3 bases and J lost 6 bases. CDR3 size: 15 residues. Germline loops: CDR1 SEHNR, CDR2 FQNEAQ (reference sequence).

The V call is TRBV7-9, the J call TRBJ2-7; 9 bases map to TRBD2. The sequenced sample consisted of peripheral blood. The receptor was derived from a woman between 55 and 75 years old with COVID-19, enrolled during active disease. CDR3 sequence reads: CASSFKAGGGLEQYF. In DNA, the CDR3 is TGTGCCAGCAGCTTCAAAGCGGGAGGTGGTCTCGAGCAGTACTTC.